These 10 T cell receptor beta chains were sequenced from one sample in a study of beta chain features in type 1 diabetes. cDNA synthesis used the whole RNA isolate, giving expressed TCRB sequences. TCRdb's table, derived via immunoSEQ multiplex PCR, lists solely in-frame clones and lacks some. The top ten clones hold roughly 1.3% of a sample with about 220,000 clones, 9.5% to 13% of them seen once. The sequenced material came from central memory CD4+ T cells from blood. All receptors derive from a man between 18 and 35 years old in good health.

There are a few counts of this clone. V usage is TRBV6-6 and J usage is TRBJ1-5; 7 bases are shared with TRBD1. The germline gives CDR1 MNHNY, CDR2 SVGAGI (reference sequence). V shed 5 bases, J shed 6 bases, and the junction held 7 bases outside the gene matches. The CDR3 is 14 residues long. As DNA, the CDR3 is TGTGCCAGCAGTGACGACAGGGACCGTCAGCCCCAGCATTTT. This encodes CASSDDRDRQPQHF.

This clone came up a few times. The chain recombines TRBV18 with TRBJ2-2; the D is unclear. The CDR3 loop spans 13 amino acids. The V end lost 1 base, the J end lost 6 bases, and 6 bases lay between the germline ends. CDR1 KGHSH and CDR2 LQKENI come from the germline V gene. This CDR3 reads CASSPQGAGELFF. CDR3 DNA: TGTGCCAGCTCACCACAAGGCGCCGGGGAGCTGTTTTTT.

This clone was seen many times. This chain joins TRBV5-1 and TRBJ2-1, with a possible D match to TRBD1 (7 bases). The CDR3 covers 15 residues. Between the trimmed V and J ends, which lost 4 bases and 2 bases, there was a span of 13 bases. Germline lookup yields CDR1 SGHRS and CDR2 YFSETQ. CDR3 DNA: TGCGCCAGCAGCGATCAGGGGGGTACCTACAATGAGCAGTTCTTC. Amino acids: CASSDQGGTYNEQFF.

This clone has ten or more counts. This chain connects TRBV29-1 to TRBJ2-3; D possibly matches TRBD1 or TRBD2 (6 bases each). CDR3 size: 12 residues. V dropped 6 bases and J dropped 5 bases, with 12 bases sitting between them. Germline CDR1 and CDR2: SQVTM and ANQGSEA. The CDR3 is CSVARGQDTQYF. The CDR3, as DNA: TGCAGCGTCGCTCGGGGGCAAGATACGCAGTATTTT.

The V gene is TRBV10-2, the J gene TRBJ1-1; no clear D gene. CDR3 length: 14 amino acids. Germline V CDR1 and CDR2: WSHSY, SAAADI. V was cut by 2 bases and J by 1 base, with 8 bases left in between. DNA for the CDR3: TGCGCCAGCAGTGAGGGAGTTGGGAACACTGAAGCTTTCTTT. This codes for CASSEGVGNTEAFF.

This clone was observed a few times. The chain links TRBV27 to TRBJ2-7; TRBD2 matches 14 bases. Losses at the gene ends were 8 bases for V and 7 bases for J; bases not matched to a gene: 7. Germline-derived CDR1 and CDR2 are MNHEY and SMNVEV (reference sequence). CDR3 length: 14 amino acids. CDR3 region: CASSTSGRAGEQYF. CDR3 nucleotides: TGTGCCAGCTCGACTAGCGGGAGGGCGGGGGAGCAGTACTTC.

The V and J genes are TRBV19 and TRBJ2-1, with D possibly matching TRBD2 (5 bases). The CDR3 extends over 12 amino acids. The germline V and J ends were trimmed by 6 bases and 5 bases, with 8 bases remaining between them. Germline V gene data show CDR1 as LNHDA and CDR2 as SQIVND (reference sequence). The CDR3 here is CASSGVHNEQFF. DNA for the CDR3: TGTGCCAGTAGCGGGGTTCACAATGAGCAGTTCTTC.

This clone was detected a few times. CDR3: CASSLLLGGTEAFF. The DNA of the CDR3 is TGCGCCAGCAGCTTGCTACTGGGCGGCACTGAAGCTTTCTTT. J is TRBJ1-1 and V is TRBV5-1; D unclear. CDR1 and CDR2 from the germline V gene are SGHRS and YFSETQ. The V and J ends lost 1 base and 4 bases respectively, with 11 bases between them. The length of the CDR3 is 14 residues.

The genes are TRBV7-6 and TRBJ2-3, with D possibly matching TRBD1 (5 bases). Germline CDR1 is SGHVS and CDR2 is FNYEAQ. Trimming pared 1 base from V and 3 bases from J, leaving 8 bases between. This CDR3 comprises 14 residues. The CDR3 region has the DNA TGTGCCAGCAGCTTAGTAGGGGCAACAGATACGCAGTATTTT. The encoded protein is CASSLVGATDTQYF.

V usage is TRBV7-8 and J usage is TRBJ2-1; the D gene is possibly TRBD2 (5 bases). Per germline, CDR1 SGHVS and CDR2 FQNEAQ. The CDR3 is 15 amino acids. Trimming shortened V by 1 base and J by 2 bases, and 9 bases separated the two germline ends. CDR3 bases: TGTGCCAGCAGCTTAGATACTAGTCCCTACAATGAGCAGTTCTTC. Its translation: CASSLDTSPYNEQFF.